The clone carrying this T cell receptor (beta chain) was detected ten times or more. Its specificity is unknown. The immunoSEQ assay was version 4, run in survey mode. Sequencing used immunoSEQ multiplex PCR; TCRdb keeps in-frame clones, though not all of them. The data show over 60,000 clones, with about 81% seen just once and 1.5% to 2% held by the top ten. The data derive from a study of persistence of HIV-infected CD4 T cells. The J segment lost 4 bases and the V segment lost 2 bases, leaving 4 bases of the junction unmatched. Germline loops: CDR1 ENHRY, CDR2 SYGVKD. This CDR3 comprises 15 residues. The stimulus was an HIV-1 Gag 15-mer peptide pool, roughly 1 ug/peptide/mL. Sorted nonresponding memory CD4+ T cells were CD40L-negative, CD69-negative, CD45RO-high. For at least 4 years, plasma HIV-1 RNA was undetectable (<50 copies/mL).

This receptor was obtained from an adult man with HIV who was CMV-seropositive. V and J are TRBV10-3 and TRBJ2-3, with 9 bases aligning to TRBD2. The sequencing used CD4+ T cells sorted from PBMCs after approximately 19-hour stimulation, collected from a patient who received antiretroviral therapy. CDR3 coding DNA: TGTGCCATCAGTGAGGGGATAGCGGGGGCAGATACGCAGTATTTT. Encoded protein: CAISEGIAGADTQYF.